The rows below give T cell receptor beta chains drawn from one sample of a study of blood T cell repertoires in COVID-19. Measured with immunoSEQ multiplex PCR; TCRdb has only the in-frame clones, and not every one. This table has about 280,000 clones, approximately 83% appearing once. Sequenced sample: peripheral blood. The receptors shown here come from a woman aged 30 to 39 who had recovered from COVID-19. The CDR3 runs from the conserved cysteine through the conserved F or W. The D gene is left open where the match is weak. Clone size is stated in some rows and not others, as once, few, many or a class when expanded.

D,V,size,J,CDR3,DNA
NA,TRBV3-1/TRBV3-2,NA,TRBJ2-2,CASSQNEDGVNTGELFF,TGTGCCAGCAGCCAAAACGAGGACGGGGTTAACACCGGGGAGCTGTTTTTT
NA,TRBV25-1,NA,TRBJ2-1,CASSESLGPYNEQFF,TGTGCCAGCAGTGAGTCGCTGGGCCCCTACAATGAGCAGTTCTTC
NA,TRBV24-1,NA,TRBJ2-3,CASQGAGTDTQYF,TGTGCCTCACAGGGAGCGGGCACAGATACGCAGTATTTT
NA,TRBV27,NA,TRBJ1-1,CASSYQANTEAFF,TGTGCCAGCAGTTATCAGGCGAACACTGAAGCTTTCTTT
TRBD1,TRBV19,NA,TRBJ2-2,CASTPGQGPAGELFF,TGTGCCAGTACTCCGGGACAGGGCCCGGCCGGGGAGCTGTTTTTT
TRBD1,TRBV5-4,NA,TRBJ2-2,CASSLGSRDRVRGGELFF,TGTGCCAGCAGCTTGGGCTCCCGGGACAGAGTAAGGGGCGGGGAGCTGTTTTTT
NA,TRBV5-1,NA,TRBJ2-1,CASSLERGYEQFF,TGCGCCAGCAGCTTGGAAAGGGGCTATGAGCAGTTCTTC
TRBD1,TRBV30,NA,TRBJ2-1,CAWEWTGTVNEQFF,TGTGCCTGGGAATGGACAGGCACAGTCAATGAGCAGTTCTTC
TRBD1,TRBV28,NA,TRBJ2-4,CASSRQGFLAKNIQYF,TGTGCCAGCAGCCGACAGGGTTTCCTAGCCAAAAACATTCAGTACTTC
NA,TRBV5-5,NA,TRBJ1-3,CASRRAGDTIYF,TGTGCCAGCAGGCGGGCGGGAGACACCATATATTTT
NA,TRBV3-1/TRBV3-2,NA,TRBJ1-6,CASSSNLGGSPLHF,TGTGCCAGCAGCTCCAACTTGGGGGGATCACCCCTCCACTTT
NA,TRBV13,NA,TRBJ1-1,CASSLRLGALNTEAFF,TGTGCCAGCAGCCTTCGGTTGGGGGCTTTGAACACTGAAGCTTTCTTT
TRBD1,TRBV24-1,NA,TRBJ2-3,CATSDRPGTGFGDTQYF,TGTGCCACCAGTGATCGTCCCGGGACAGGGTTTGGAGATACGCAGTATTTT
TRBD2,TRBV4-2,NA,TRBJ2-5,CASSRRVFRTSDQETQYF,TGTGCCAGCAGCCGCAGAGTTTTTAGGACTAGCGACCAAGAGACCCAGTACTTC
NA,TRBV19,once,TRBJ2-7,CASSSNQGITYEQYF,TGTGCCAGTAGTAGTAACCAGGGAATTACCTACGAGCAGTACTTC
TRBD2,TRBV7-2,few,TRBJ2-5,CASSSRSGRTQETQYF,TGTGCCAGCAGCTCCCGTAGCGGGAGGACTCAAGAGACCCAGTACTTC
NA,TRBV3-1/TRBV3-2,NA,TRBJ2-2,CASSLPSSSGPGELFF,TGTGCCAGCAGCCTTCCTTCTTCCAGTGGCCCCGGGGAGCTGTTTTTT
TRBD1,TRBV27,NA,TRBJ2-7,CASSYRDSPYEQYF,TGTGCCAGCAGTTATCGGGACAGTCCCTACGAGCAGTACTTC
TRBD1,TRBV5-1,few,TRBJ2-2,CASSLQGAGTGELFF,TGCGCCAGCAGCTTACAGGGGGCGGGCACCGGGGAGCTGTTTTTT
NA,TRBV7-3,NA,TRBJ1-2,CASSLTGGGYTF,TGTGCCAGCAGCTTAACAGGGGGAGGCTACACCTTC
TRBD2,TRBV19,few,TRBJ2-1,CASASGTSDIRQFF,TGTGCCAGCGCCTCGGGGACTAGCGATATCAGGCAGTTCTTC
TRBD2,TRBV6-2/TRBV6-3,NA,TRBJ2-3,CASSHTLWASGVTDTQYF,TGTGCCAGCAGTCACACCCTCTGGGCTAGCGGGGTCACAGATACGCAGTATTTT
NA,TRBV28,once,TRBJ2-7,CASSRNTGQQYF,TGTGCCAGCAGTCGCAATACAGGGCAGCAGTACTTC
TRBD1,TRBV5-1,few,TRBJ1-3,CASSLKQGAGNTIYF,TGCGCCAGCAGCTTGAAACAGGGGGCTGGAAACACCATATATTTT
NA,TRBV6-6,NA,TRBJ2-7,CASSQAGYEQYF,TGTGCCAGCAGCCAGGCGGGCTACGAGCAGTACTTC
TRBD2,TRBV13,few,TRBJ2-7,CASSHRTSGSKYEQYF,TGTGCCAGCAGCCATCGGACTAGCGGGAGTAAGTACGAGCAGTACTTC
NA,TRBV9,NA,TRBJ2-1,CASSLYSGPYNEQFF,TGTGCCAGCAGCTTATACAGCGGGCCATACAATGAGCAGTTCTTC
TRBD2,TRBV4-1,NA,TRBJ2-1,CASSQTLLAGASYNEQFF,TGCGCCAGCAGCCAAACTCTGCTAGCGGGAGCATCCTACAATGAGCAGTTCTTC
NA,TRBV6-5,NA,TRBJ1-5,CASSYSGRDQPQHF,TGTGCCAGCAGTTACTCGGGGCGAGATCAGCCCCAGCATTTT
TRBD1,TRBV20-1,NA,TRBJ2-3,CSASPTGTGSDTQYF,TGCAGTGCTAGTCCCACCGGGACAGGCTCAGATACGCAGTATTTT
TRBD1,TRBV5-1,NA,TRBJ1-2,CASSVTGGSLDGYTF,TGCGCCAGCAGCGTGACAGGGGGGTCTTTGGATGGCTACACCTTC
TRBD1,TRBV5-6,NA,TRBJ2-5,CASSYGTGEETQYF,TGTGCCAGCAGCTACGGGACAGGGGAAGAGACCCAGTACTTC
TRBD1,TRBV6-5,NA,TRBJ1-5,CASRGQGRDQPQHF,TGTGCCAGCAGAGGACAGGGACGTGATCAGCCCCAGCATTTT
NA,TRBV2,NA,TRBJ2-7,CASSDPRPYEQYF,TGTGCCAGCAGTGACCCTAGGCCCTACGAGCAGTACTTC
NA,TRBV28,NA,TRBJ2-5,CASSFEGRETQYF,TGTGCCAGCAGTTTCGAGGGTCGGGAGACCCAGTACTTC
NA,TRBV4-3,NA,TRBJ2-7,CASSQSEASSYEQYF,TGCGCCAGCAGCCAATCGGAGGCCAGCTCCTACGAGCAGTACTTC
NA,TRBV2,once,TRBJ2-3,CASSETQAGTQYF,TGTGCCAGCAGTGAAACGCAGGCGGGTACGCAGTATTTT
TRBD1,TRBV4-1,NA,TRBJ1-5,CASSQPTGESNQPQHF,TGCGCCAGCAGCCAACCGACAGGGGAGAGCAATCAGCCCCAGCATTTT
NA,TRBV5-1,NA,TRBJ2-2,CASSLAGIFIGELFF,TGCGCCAGCAGCTTGGCCGGGATCTTCATCGGGGAGCTGTTTTTT
TRBD2,TRBV5-6,NA,TRBJ2-1,CASSLLTSGRATDEQFF,TGTGCCAGCAGCTTGTTGACTAGCGGGAGGGCCACCGATGAGCAGTTCTTC
NA,TRBV5-6,NA,TRBJ2-7,CASSLIALALRSSYEQYF,TGTGCCAGCAGCTTGATTGCGCTAGCCCTTCGGAGCTCCTACGAGCAGTACTTC
NA,TRBV19,once,TRBJ1-1,CASSEDSGDMNTEAFF,TGTGCCAGTAGTGAGGACTCAGGAGACATGAACACTGAAGCTTTCTTT
TRBD1,TRBV2,NA,TRBJ2-3,CAGDRGGTDTQYF,TGTGCCGGAGACAGGGGAGGCACAGATACGCAGTATTTT
NA,TRBV16,NA,TRBJ2-1,CASSSRAHEQFF,TGTGCCAGCAGCTCCAGGGCCCATGAGCAGTTCTTC
TRBD2,TRBV10-3,NA,TRBJ2-3,CAISESMSSGSWADTQYF,TGTGCCATCAGTGAGTCGATGTCTAGCGGGTCGTGGGCCGATACGCAGTATTTT
NA,TRBV7-9,NA,TRBJ2-2,CASSLSAGGDTGELFF,TGTGCCAGCAGCCTATCGGCCGGAGGGGATACCGGGGAGCTGTTTTTT
TRBD1,TRBV4-3,NA,TRBJ2-7,CASSQDGTGGEQYF,TGCGCCAGCAGCCAAGACGGGACAGGGGGCGAGCAGTACTTC
TRBD2,TRBV5-5,few,TRBJ2-7,CASSLLAGNEQYF,TGTGCCAGCAGCTTGTTAGCGGGGAACGAGCAGTACTTC
NA,TRBV7-3,NA,TRBJ1-6,CASSSGQYSPLHF,TGTGCCAGCAGCTCCGGACAGTATTCACCCCTCCACTTT
TRBD1,TRBV19,NA,TRBJ1-5,CASSGQGMAQPQHF,TGTGCCAGTAGTGGACAGGGAATGGCTCAGCCCCAGCATTTT
NA,TRBV30,NA,TRBJ2-7,CAWISRRGNYEQYF,TGTGCCTGGATCTCCCGGCGCGGGAACTACGAGCAGTACTTC
TRBD1,TRBV7-9,NA,TRBJ1-3,CASSSADRGAGNTIYF,TGTGCCAGCAGCTCCGCGGACAGGGGGGCTGGAAACACCATATATTTT